The source of this T cell receptor beta chain is a study of T cells in Graves' hyperthyroidism and ophthalmopathy. This clonotype has a count of ten or more. TCR beta CDR3 sequences were amplified from RNA transcripts. RT-PCR in the first round (using the HTBI primer set) targeted the TCR CDR3. A single record per CDR3 protein comes from TCRdb applying MiXCR to the multiplex PCR reads. The data contain over 300,000 distinct CDR3 sequences, approximately 13% of them singletons. With V trimmed by 7 bases and J by 3 bases, 5 bases remained unmatched. The CDR3 loop spans 13 amino acids. Germline V gene data show CDR1 as SNHLY and CDR2 as FYNNEI. Aged 18 to 65, the patients had hyperthyroidism that was newly diagnosed and had lasted under 2 months.

This chain links TRBV2 with TRBJ1-2, with TRBD1 matching over 7 bases. The receptor was isolated from a woman in her sixties with Graves' hyperthyroidism. Sequencing used blood. In nucleotides, the CDR3 is TGTGCCAGCACTTTAGGGGGCCACTATGGCTACACCTTC. This encodes CASTLGGHYGYTF.